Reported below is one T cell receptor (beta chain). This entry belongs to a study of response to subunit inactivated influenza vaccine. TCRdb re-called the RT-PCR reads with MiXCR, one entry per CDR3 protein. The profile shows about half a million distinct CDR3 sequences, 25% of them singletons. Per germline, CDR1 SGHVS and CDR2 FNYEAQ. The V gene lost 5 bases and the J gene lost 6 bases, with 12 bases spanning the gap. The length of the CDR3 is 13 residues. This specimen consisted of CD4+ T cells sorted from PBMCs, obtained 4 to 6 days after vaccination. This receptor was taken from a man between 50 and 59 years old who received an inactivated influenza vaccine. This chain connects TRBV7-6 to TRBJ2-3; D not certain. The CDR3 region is CASSVRELDTQYF. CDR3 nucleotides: TGTGCCAGCAGCGTAAGAGAGCTGGATACGCAGTATTTT.